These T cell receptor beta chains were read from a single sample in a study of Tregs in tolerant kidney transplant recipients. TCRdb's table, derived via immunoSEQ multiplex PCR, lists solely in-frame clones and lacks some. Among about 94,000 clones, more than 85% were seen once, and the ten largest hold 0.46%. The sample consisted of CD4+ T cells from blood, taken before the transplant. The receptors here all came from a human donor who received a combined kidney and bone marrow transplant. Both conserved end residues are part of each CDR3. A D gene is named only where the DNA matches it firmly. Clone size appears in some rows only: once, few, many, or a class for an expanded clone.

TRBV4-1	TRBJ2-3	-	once	TGCGCCAGCTTAGCAGTAGGCAGAGAGCAGTTCACAGATACGCAGTATTTT	CASLAVGREQFTDTQYF
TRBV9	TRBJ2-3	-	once	TGTGCCAGCAGCGTAGTGGCACACACAGATACGCAGTATTTT	CASSVVAHTDTQYF
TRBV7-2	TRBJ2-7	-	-	TGTGCCAGCGGGGCTAGCGACTCCTACGAGCAGTACTTC	CASGASDSYEQYF
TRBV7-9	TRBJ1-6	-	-	TGTGCCAGCAGCTTAGTGGTGACATGGATGGATTCACCCCTCCACTTT	CASSLVVTWMDSPLHF
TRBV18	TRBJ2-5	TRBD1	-	TGTGCCAGCTCACCCAGACAGGGGCAGCAAGAGACCCAGTACTTC	CASSPRQGQQETQYF
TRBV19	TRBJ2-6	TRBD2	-	TGTGCCAGTAGTGCTGGACTAGCGGTGAGCTCTGGGGTCAACGTCCTGACTTTC	CASSAGLAVSSGVNVLTF
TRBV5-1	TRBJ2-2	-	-	TGCGCCAGCAGCTTGGGGGGAACGGGGACCGGGGAGCTGTTTTTT	CASSLGGTGTGELFF
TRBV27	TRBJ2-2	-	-	TGTGCCAGCACGGTCGGGGGTTACACCGGGGAGCTGTTTTTT	CASTVGGYTGELFF
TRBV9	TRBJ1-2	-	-	TGTGCCAGCAGCGTCTTGTCGGGCTATGGCTACACCTTC	CASSVLSGYGYTF
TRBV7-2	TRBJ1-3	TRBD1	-	TGTGCCAGCAGCCGACGACAGGGTTCGGATGGAAACACCATATATTTT	CASSRRQGSDGNTIYF
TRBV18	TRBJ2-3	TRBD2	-	TGTGCCAGCTCACCACCATCGGGAGGATTAAGTACGCAGTATTTT	CASSPPSGGLSTQYF
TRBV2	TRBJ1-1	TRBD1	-	TGTGCCAGCAGGCAGACAGGGGCTCTGAACACTGAAGCTTTCTTT	CASRQTGALNTEAFF
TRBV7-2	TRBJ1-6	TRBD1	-	TGTGCCAGCAGCTTATTTGGACAGGGTAATTCACCCCTCCACTTT	CASSLFGQGNSPLHF
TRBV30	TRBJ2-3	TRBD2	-	TGTGCCTGCCACGGACTAGCGGGGAGTATAGATACGCAGTATTTT	CACHGLAGSIDTQYF